This T cell receptor (beta chain) was observed in a study of shared T cell receptors in the human thymus. Measured with immunoSEQ multiplex PCR; TCRdb has only the in-frame clones, and not every one. The sample consists of hundreds of thousands of clones, around nine tenths of them appearing once. This sample was also put to use in a study of human thymus T cells. According to that study: Seemingly biased V and J gene usage marked thymic and blood repertoires. Related reports documented highly overlapping thymic repertoires among unrelated individuals.

The TCR sequence derives from a boy under three years old with a congenital heart defect. Sequencing input: thymocytes.

As DNA, the CDR3 is TGTGCCAGTAGCCACAGGGGGCGGTGGGGGAACACTGAAGCTTTCTTT. It encodes CASSHRGRWGNTEAFF. J is TRBJ1-1 and V is TRBV19; 9 nucleotides agree with TRBD1. Trimming took 6 bases from V and 1 from J; bases not matched to a gene: 9. There are 16 residues in the CDR3. In germline, CDR1 is LNHDA, CDR2 SQIVND (reference sequence).